These 6 T cell receptor beta chains originate from one sample sequenced in a study of blood T cell repertoires in COVID-19. Some clones are missing from TCRdb's copy, which holds only in-frame ones; the method was immunoSEQ multiplex PCR. Of roughly 140,000 clones listed, 75% to 90% are singletons. The sequenced sample consisted of peripheral blood. The origin of the receptors is a woman in her sixties or seventies with active or convalescent COVID-19.

The chain recombines TRBV30 with TRBJ1-1, with a possible D match to TRBD1 (6 bases). The CDR3 length is 13 residues. V lost 0 bases and J lost 6, with 11 bases in between. Germline values: CDR1 GTSNPN, CDR2 SVGIG (reference sequence). DNA of the CDR3: TGTGCCTGGAGTGTGACAGGAATCGCTGAAGCTTTCTTT. Translation: CAWSVTGIAEAFF.

This clone was seen a handful of times. The rearrangement joins TRBV2 to TRBJ2-2; 7 nucleotides agree with TRBD1. The CDR3 is made up of 15 amino acids. V gave up 3 bases and J gave up 7 bases; unmatched junction bases: 8. CDR1 SNHLY and CDR2 FYNNEI come from the germline V gene. The CDR3: CASSDRGRGNGELFF. DNA of the CDR3: TGTGCCAGCAGTGACAGGGGCAGGGGGAACGGGGAGCTGTTTTTT.

Remarks on this clone: Other DNA sequences in the same sample also yield this CDR3. This sequence joins TRBV7-2 and TRBJ2-7; 8 bases are shared with TRBD2. V lost 6 bases to trimming and J lost 0 bases; unmatched junction nucleotides: 7. CDR3 length equals 15 residues. Germline V lookup: CDR1 SGHTA, CDR2 FQGNSA. For the CDR3, the DNA is TGTGCCAGCAGTCCTACGGGGGGGAGCTCCTACGAGCAGTACTTC. Amino acids: CASSPTGGSSYEQYF.

The chain links TRBV7-6 to TRBJ2-5; 8 nucleotides match TRBD1. CDR1 is SGHVS and CDR2 is FNYEAQ in the germline V gene. The CDR3 is made up of 16 amino acids. Unmatched junction bases numbered 8, after V lost 5 bases and J lost 0 bases. CDR3 protein: CASSLPTGGYQETQYF. CDR3 DNA sequence: TGTGCCAGCAGCCTCCCCACAGGGGGGTACCAAGAGACCCAGTACTTC.

There are a few counts of this clone. The chain uses TRBV29-1 and TRBJ1-2, with TRBD1 identical over 7 bases. J gave up 8 bases and V 2 bases, and 11 bases lay outside the gene matches. Germline values: CDR1 SQVTM, CDR2 ANQGSEA. This CDR3 has 14 amino acids. The CDR3 DNA reads as TGCAGCGTTGAAATGCCAGGGGGTCCTTGGGGCTACACCTTC. As protein: CSVEMPGGPWGYTF.

The rearrangement links TRBV6-5 to TRBJ2-7; D remains unclear. V was shortened by 6 bases and J by 1 base, with 7 bases between the two germline ends. CDR3 length: 12 amino acids. Germline V gene sequence: CDR1 MNHEY, CDR2 SVGAGI. The CDR3 coding sequence is TGTGCCAGCAGCCATCCATCCTACGAGCAGTACTTC. Its protein is CASSHPSYEQYF.